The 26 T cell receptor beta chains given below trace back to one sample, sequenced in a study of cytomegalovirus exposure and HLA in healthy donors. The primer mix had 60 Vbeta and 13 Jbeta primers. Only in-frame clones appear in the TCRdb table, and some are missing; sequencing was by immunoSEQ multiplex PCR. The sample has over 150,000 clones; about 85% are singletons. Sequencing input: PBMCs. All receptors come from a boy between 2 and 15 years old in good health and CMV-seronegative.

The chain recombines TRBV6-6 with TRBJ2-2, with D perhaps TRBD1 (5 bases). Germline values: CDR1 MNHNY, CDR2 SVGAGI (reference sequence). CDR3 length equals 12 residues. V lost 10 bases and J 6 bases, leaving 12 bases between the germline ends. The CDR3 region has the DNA TGTGCCATCCGGATGGGGCCCGGGGAGCTGTTTTTT. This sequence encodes CAIRMGPGELFF.

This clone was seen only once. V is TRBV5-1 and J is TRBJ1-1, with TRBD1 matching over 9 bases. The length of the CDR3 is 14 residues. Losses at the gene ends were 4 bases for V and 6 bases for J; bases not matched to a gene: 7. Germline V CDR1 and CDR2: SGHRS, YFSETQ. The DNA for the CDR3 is TGCGCCAGCAGCCGGGAGACAGGGGGGCCTGAAGCTTTCTTT. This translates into CASSRETGGPEAFF. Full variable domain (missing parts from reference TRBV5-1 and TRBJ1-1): KAGVTQTPRYLIKTRGQQVTLSCSPISGHRSVSWYQQTPGQGLQFLFEYFSETQRNKGNFPGRFSGRQFSNSRSEMNVSTLELGDSALYLCASSRETGGPEAFFGQGTRLTVV.

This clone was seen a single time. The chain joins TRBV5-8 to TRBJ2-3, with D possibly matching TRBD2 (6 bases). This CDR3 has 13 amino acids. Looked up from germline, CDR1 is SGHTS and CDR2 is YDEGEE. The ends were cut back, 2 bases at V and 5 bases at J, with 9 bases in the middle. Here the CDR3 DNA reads TGTGCCAGCAGCTTTGCGCGGGGAGATACGCAGTATTTT. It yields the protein CASSFARGDTQYF. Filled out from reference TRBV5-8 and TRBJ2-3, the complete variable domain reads EAGVTQSPTHLIKTRGQQATLRCSPISGHTSVYWYQQALGLGLQFLLWYDEGEERNRGNFPPRFSGRQFPNYSSELNVNALELEDSALYLCASSFARGDTQYFGPGTRLTVL.

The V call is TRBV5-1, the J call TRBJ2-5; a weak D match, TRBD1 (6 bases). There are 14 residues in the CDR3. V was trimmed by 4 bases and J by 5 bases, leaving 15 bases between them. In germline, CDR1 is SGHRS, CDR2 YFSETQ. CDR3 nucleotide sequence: TGCGCCAGCAGCCAAACAGGGTACGATGAGACCCAGTACTTC. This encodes CASSQTGYDETQYF.

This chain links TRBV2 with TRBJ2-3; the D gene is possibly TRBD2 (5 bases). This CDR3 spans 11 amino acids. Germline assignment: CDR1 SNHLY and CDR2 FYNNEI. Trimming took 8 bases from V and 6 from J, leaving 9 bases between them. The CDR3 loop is CASFSGDTQYF. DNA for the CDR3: TGTGCCAGCTTCTCGGGGGATACGCAGTATTTT.

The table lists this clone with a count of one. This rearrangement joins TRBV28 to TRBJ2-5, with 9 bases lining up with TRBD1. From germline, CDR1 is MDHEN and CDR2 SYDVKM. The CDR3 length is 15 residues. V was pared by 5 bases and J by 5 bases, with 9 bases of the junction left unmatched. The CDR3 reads CASSRYGTGKETQYF. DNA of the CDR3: TGTGCCAGCAGTCGCTACGGGACAGGGAAGGAGACCCAGTACTTC.

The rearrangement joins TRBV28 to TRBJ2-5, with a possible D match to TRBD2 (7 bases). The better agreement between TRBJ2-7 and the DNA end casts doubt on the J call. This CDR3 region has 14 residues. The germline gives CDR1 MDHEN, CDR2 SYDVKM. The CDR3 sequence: CASTPAGALYEQYF. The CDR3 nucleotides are TGTGCCAGCACCCCCGCGGGGGCCCTCTACGAGCAGTACTTC.

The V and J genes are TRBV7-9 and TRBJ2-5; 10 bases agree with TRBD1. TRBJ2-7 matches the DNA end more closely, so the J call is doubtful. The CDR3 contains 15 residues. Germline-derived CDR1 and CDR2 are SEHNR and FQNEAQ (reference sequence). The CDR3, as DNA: TGTGCCAGCAGCCCCCGGACAGGGGGACCTTACGAGCAGTACTTC. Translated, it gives CASSPRTGGPYEQYF.

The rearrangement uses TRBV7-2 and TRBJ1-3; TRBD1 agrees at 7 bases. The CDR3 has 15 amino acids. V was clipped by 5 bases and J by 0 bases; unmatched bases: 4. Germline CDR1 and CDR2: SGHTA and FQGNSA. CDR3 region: CASSRGQISGNTIYF. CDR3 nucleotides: TGTGCCAGCAGCCGGGGACAGATCTCTGGAAACACCATATATTTT.

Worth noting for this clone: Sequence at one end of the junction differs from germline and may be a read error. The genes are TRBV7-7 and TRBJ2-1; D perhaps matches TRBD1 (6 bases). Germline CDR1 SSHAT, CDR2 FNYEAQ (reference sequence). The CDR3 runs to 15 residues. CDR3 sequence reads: CASSLGRGFVNEQFF. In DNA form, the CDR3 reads TGTGCTAGCAGCTTGGGCAGGGGCTTCGTCAATGAGCAGTTCTTC.

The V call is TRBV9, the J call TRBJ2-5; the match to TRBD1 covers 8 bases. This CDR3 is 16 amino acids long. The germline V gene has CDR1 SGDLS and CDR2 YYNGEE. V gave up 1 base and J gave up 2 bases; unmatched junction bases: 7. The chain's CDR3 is CASSVSTGASQETQYF. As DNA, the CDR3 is TGTGCCAGCAGCGTATCGACAGGGGCATCTCAAGAGACCCAGTACTTC.

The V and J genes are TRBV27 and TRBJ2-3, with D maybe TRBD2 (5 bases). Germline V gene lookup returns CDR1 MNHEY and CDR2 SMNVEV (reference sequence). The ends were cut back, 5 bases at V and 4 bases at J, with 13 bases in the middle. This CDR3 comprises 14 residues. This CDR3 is CASSVGMGADTQYF. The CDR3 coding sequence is TGTGCCAGCAGTGTAGGGATGGGAGCAGATACGCAGTATTTT.

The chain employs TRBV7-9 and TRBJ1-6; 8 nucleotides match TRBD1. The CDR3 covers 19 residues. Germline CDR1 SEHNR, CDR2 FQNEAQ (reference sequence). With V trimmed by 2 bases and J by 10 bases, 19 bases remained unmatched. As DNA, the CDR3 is TGTGCCAGCAGCTTACTGCGGTACGGACAGGGATTCGATACGTCACCCCTCCACTTT. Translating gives CASSLLRYGQGFDTSPLHF. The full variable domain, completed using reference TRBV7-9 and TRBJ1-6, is DTGVSQNPRHKITKRGQNVTFRCDPISEHNRLYWYRQTLGQGPEFLTYFQNEAQLEKSRLLSDRFSAERPKGSFSTLEIQRTEQGDSAMYLCASSLLRYGQGFDTSPLHFGNGTRLTVT.

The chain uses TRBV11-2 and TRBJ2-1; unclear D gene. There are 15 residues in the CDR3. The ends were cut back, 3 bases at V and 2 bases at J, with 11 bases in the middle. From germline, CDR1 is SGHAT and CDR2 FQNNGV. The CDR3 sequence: CASSFQTLPYNEQFF. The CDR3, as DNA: TGTGCCAGCAGCTTCCAGACACTCCCCTACAATGAGCAGTTCTTC.

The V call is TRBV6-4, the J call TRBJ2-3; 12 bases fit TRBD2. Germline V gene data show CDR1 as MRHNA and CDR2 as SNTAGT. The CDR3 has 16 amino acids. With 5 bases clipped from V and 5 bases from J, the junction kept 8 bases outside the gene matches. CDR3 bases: TGTGCCAGCAGTCTGACTAGCGGGAGAGGAGTAGATACGCAGTATTTT. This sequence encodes CASSLTSGRGVDTQYF.

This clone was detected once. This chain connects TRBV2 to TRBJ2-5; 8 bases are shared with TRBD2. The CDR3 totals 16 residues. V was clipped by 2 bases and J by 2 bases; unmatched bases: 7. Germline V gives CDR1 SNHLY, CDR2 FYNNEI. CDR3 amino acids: CASSERIAGLQETQYF. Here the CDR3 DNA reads TGTGCCAGCAGTGAAAGGATAGCGGGGTTACAAGAGACCCAGTACTTC. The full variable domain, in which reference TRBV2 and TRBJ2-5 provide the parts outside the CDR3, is EPEVTQTPSHQVTQMGQEVILRCVPISNHLYFYWYRQILGQKVEFLVSFYNNEISEKSEIFDDQFSVERPDGSNFTLKIRSTKLEDSAMYFCASSERIAGLQETQYFGPGTRLLVL.

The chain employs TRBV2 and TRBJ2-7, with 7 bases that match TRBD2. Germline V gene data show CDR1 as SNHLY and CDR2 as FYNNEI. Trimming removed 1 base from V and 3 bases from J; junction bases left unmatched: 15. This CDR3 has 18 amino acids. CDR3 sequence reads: CASSEDGAGERPDYEQYF. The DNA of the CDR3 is TGTGCCAGCAGTGAAGACGGGGCGGGGGAGCGCCCTGACTACGAGCAGTACTTC.

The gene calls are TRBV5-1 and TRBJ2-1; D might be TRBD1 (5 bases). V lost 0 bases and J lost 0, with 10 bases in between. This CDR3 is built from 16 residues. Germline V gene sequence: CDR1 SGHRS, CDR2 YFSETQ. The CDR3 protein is CASSLGQLSSYNEQFF. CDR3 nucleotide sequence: TGCGCCAGCAGCTTGGGACAGCTCAGCTCCTACAATGAGCAGTTCTTC.

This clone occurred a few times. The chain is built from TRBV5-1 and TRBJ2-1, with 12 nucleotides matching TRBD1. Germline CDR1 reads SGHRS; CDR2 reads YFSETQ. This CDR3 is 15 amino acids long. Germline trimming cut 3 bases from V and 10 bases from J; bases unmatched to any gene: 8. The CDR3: CASSSGGQGAAEQFF. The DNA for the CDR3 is TGCGCCAGCAGCTCAGGGGGACAGGGGGCGGCGGAGCAGTTCTTC. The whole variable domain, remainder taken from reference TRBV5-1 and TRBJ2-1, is KAGVTQTPRYLIKTRGQQVTLSCSPISGHRSVSWYQQTPGQGLQFLFEYFSETQRNKGNFPGRFSGRQFSNSRSEMNVSTLELGDSALYLCASSSGGQGAAEQFFGPGTRLTVL.

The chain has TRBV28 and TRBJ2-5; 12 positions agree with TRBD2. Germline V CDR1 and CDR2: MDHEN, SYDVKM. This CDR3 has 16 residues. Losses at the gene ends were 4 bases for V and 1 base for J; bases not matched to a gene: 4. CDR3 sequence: CASSSQGLAGQETQYF. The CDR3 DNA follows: TGTGCCAGCAGTTCCCAGGGACTAGCGGGCCAAGAGACCCAGTACTTC.

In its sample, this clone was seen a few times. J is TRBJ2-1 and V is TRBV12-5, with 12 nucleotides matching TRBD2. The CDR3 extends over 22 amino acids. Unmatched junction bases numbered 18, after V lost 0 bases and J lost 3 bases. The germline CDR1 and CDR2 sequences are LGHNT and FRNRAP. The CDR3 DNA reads TGTGCTAGTGGTTTGGTACTGGGCCTACCAGGACTAGCGGGATCCGGCTACAATGAGCAGTTCTTC. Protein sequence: CASGLVLGLPGLAGSGYNEQFF.

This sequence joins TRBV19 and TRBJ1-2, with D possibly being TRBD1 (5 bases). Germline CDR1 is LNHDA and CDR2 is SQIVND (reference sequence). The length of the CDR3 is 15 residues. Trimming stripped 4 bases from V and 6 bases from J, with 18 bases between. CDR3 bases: TGTGCCAGTAGTACCAAGGGACTCACTCGGGATGGCTACACCTTC. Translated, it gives CASSTKGLTRDGYTF. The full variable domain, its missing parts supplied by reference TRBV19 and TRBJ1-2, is DGGITQSPKYLFRKEGQNVTLSCEQNLNHDAMYWYRQDPGQGLRLIYYSQIVNDFQKGDIAEGYSVSREKKESFPLTVTSAQKNPTAFYLCASSTKGLTRDGYTFGSGTRLTVV.

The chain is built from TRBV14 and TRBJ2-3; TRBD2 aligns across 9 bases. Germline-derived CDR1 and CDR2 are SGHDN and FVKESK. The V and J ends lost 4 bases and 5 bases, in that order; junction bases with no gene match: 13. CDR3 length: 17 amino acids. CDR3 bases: TGTGCCAGCAGCCCGGGGGCGGGGGGGCCTGGGATAGATACGCAGTATTTT. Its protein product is CASSPGAGGPGIDTQYF.

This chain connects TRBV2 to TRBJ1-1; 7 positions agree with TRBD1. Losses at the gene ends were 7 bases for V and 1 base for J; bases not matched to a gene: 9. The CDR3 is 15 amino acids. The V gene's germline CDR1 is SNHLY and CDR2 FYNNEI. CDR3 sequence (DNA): TGTGCCAGCATAGCTGTGACAGGGCCGAACACTGAAGCTTTCTTT. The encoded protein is CASIAVTGPNTEAFF.

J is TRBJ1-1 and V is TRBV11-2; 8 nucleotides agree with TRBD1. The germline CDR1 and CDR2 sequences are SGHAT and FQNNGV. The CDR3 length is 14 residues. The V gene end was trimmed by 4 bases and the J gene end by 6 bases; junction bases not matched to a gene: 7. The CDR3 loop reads CASSSRPTGAEAFF. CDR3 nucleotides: TGTGCCAGCAGCTCCAGACCGACAGGGGCTGAAGCTTTCTTT.

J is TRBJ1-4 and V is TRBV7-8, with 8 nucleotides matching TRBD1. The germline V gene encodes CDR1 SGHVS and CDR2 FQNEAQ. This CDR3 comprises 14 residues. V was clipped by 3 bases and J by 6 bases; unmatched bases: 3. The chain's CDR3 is CASSFDRGDEKLFF. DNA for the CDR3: TGTGCCAGCAGCTTCGACAGGGGCGATGAAAAACTGTTTTTT.